The 18 T cell receptor beta chains reported below all come from one sample, sequenced in a study of early T cells in non-severe SARS-CoV-2 infection. From the 5' RACE reads, TCRdb called clonotypes with MiXCR, one entry per CDR3 protein. The top ten hold around 3.2% of the sample, which has about 110,000 distinct CDR3 sequences, 12% seen once. The sample comprised whole blood. These receptors were obtained from an adult who was a healthcare worker with PCR-confirmed SARS-CoV-2 infection or an uninfected control (not recorded which).

J is TRBJ2-1 and V is TRBV20-1; 8 bases are shared with TRBD2. The CDR3 has 12 residues. CDR1 is DFQATT and CDR2 is SNEGSKA in the germline V gene (reference sequence). Losses at the gene ends were 6 bases for V and 10 bases for J; bases not matched to a gene: 8. The CDR3 nucleotides read TGCAGTGCCTACACTAGCGGCCCAGAGCAGTTCTTC. It specifies CSAYTSGPEQFF.

V is TRBV19 and J is TRBJ2-7, with 10 bases aligning to TRBD2. The CDR3 is made up of 16 amino acids. Trimming at V came to 4 bases and at J to 5 bases, leaving 11 bases not matched to a gene. CDR1 and CDR2 (germline): LNHDA, SQIVND (reference sequence). CDR3 DNA: TGTGCCAGTAGTAAGGGACGCGGGACTAGCGACCACGAGCAGTACTTC. Its translation is CASSKGRGTSDHEQYF.

Ten or more counts support this clonotype. The V call is TRBV9, the J call TRBJ2-1; D is uncertain. CDR1 is SGDLS, CDR2 YYNGEE, per germline. V gave up 0 bases and J gave up 7 bases, with 8 bases separating them. The length of the CDR3 is 13 residues. In nucleotides, the CDR3 is TGTGCCAGCAGCGTAGAGGACCGAAATGAGCAGTTCTTC. The encoded protein is CASSVEDRNEQFF.

The rearrangement links TRBV5-4 to TRBJ2-5, with TRBD2 matching over 8 bases. V shed 4 bases, J shed 6 bases, and the junction held 8 bases outside the gene matches. CDR3 length: 14 residues. Germline loops: CDR1 SGHNT, CDR2 YYREEE (reference sequence). CDR3 in DNA: TGTGCCAGCAGCGGAGGACTAGCTCCGAAGACCCAGTACTTC. Residues: CASSGGLAPKTQYF. The full variable domain, in which reference TRBV5-4 and TRBJ2-5 provide the parts outside the CDR3, is ETGVTQSPTHLIKTRGQQVTLRCSSQSGHNTVSWYQQALGQGPQFIFQYYREEENGRGNFPPRFSGLQFPNYSSELNVNALELDDSALYLCASSGGLAPKTQYFGPGTRLLVL.

V usage is TRBV29-1 and J usage is TRBJ1-5; D ambiguous. Germline CDR1 reads SQVTM; CDR2 reads ANQGSEA. The germline V and J ends were trimmed by 4 bases and 1 base, with 11 bases remaining between them. The CDR3 sequence is 14 residues long. CDR3 nucleotides: TGCAGCGTTGGGGAGGGAGGGAGCAATCAGCCCCAGCATTTT. Amino acids: CSVGEGGSNQPQHF.

This clonotype was counted ten times or more. CDR3 nucleotide sequence: TGTGCCAGCACCCAGGGCCCGGGGAAGACCCAGTACTTC. This gives the protein CASTQGPGKTQYF. The chain employs TRBV7-2 and TRBJ2-5, with D perhaps matching TRBD1 or TRBD2 (5 bases each). Germline assignment: CDR1 SGHTA and CDR2 FQGNSA. The ends were cut back, 7 bases at V and 6 bases at J, with 15 bases in the middle. CDR3 length: 13 residues.

CDR3 sequence reads: CASGLPRPDTQYF. The CDR3 DNA follows: TGTGCTAGTGGTTTGCCCAGACCAGATACGCAGTATTTT. This rearrangement joins TRBV12-5 to TRBJ2-3, with D uncertain. CDR3 length equals 13 residues. Deletions cut 2 bases from V and 4 bases from J, with 7 bases between. The germline CDR1 and CDR2 sequences are LGHNT and FRNRAP.

The genes are TRBV11-3 and TRBJ1-1; 8 positions agree with TRBD1. CDR3 size: 14 residues. Per germline, CDR1 SGHNT and CDR2 YENEEA. Trimming at V came to 3 bases and at J to 4 bases, leaving 4 bases not matched to a gene. CDR3 in amino acids: CASSFSQGATEAFF. CDR3 nucleotide sequence: TGTGCCAGCAGCTTTAGTCAGGGGGCCACTGAAGCTTTCTTT.

In regard to this clonotype: Being one base from a much bigger clone, this may be a read error. The V gene is TRBV20-1, the J gene TRBJ1-3; perhaps TRBD1 as D (5 bases). The CDR3 length is 13 residues. Germline loops: CDR1 DFQATT, CDR2 SNEGSKA (reference sequence). The CDR3 nucleotides read TGCAGTGCAGGGACTGCGGCTGGATACACCATATATTTT. Amino acids: CSAGTAAGYTIYF.

The sample holds many counts of this clonotype. An end of the junction differs from the germline gene, which may be a read error. The chain is built from TRBV7-7 and TRBJ2-2; D remains ambiguous. Germline V gives CDR1 SSHAT, CDR2 FNYEAQ (reference sequence). The length of the CDR3 is 12 residues. The CDR3 nucleotides read TGTGCTAGCAGCCGAACAGCCGGGGAGCTGTTTTTT. It encodes CASSRTAGELFF.

The chain is built from TRBV7-8 and TRBJ2-5; 7 bases align to TRBD2. Germline lookup yields CDR1 SGHVS and CDR2 FQNEAQ. Unmatched junction bases numbered 9, after V lost 1 base and J lost 4 bases. The CDR3 length is 16 residues. The CDR3 region has the DNA TGTGCCAGCAGCTTAGTATACGGCGGGAGTAGAGAGACCCAGTACTTC. This encodes CASSLVYGGSRETQYF. Combining the CDR3 with reference TRBV7-8 and TRBJ2-5 gives the whole variable domain GAGVSQSPRYKVAKRGQDVALRCDPISGHVSLFWYQQALGQGPEFLTYFQNEAQLDKSGLPSDRFFAERPEGSVSTLKIQRTQQEDSAVYLCASSLVYGGSRETQYFGPGTRLLVL.

This clonotype was detected a few times. V and J are TRBV28 and TRBJ1-3, with D possibly being TRBD1 (6 bases). CDR3 length: 18 residues. Trimming shortened V by 0 bases and J by 0 bases, and 15 bases separated the two germline ends. Germline V gene sequence: CDR1 MDHEN, CDR2 SYDVKM. The CDR3 loop reads CASSLWRQGHSSGNTIYF. In DNA form, the CDR3 reads TGTGCCAGCAGTTTATGGAGGCAGGGGCACAGCTCTGGAAACACCATATATTTT. The variable domain in full, with the rest retrieved from reference TRBV28 and TRBJ1-3, is DVKVTQSSRYLVKRTGEKVFLECVQDMDHENMFWYRQDPGLGLRLIYFSYDVKMKEKGDIPEGYSVSREKKERFSLILESASTNQTSMYLCASSLWRQGHSSGNTIYFGEGSWLTVV.

This clonotype was detected only a few times. The V and J genes are TRBV10-3 and TRBJ2-7, with D hard to call. V lost 0 bases and J lost 3, with 6 bases in between. The V gene's germline CDR1 is ENHRY and CDR2 SYGVKD. This CDR3 is 13 amino acids long. The CDR3 DNA reads TGTGCCATCAGTGAGTCTTCGTACTACGAGCAGTACTTC. Protein product: CAISESSYYEQYF.

The chain combines TRBV11-2 with TRBJ1-5, with 12 bases that match TRBD1. This CDR3 has 16 residues. Looked up from germline, CDR1 is SGHAT and CDR2 is FQNNGV. V lost 5 bases, J lost 4 bases, and 6 bases stayed unmatched. Here the CDR3 reads CASSPRDRGRNQPQHF. CDR3 in DNA: TGTGCCAGCAGCCCAAGGGACAGGGGGCGTAATCAGCCCCAGCATTTT.

This clonotype was counted between two and nine times. This chain uses TRBV5-4 with TRBJ2-3; 8 bases fit TRBD2. CDR1 and CDR2 from the germline V gene are SGHNT and YYREEE (reference sequence). The CDR3 is made up of 16 amino acids. V lost 4 bases and J lost 7; bases outside the gene matches: 14. DNA of the CDR3: TGTGCCAGCAGCCAGGCGGGCGGGGGGAACTCTCATACGCAGTATTTT. Translated, it gives CASSQAGGGNSHTQYF.

This clonotype was picked up many times. The chain uses TRBV29-1 and TRBJ2-1; 11 positions agree with TRBD2. With 5 bases clipped from V and 9 bases from J, the junction kept 12 bases outside the gene matches. Germline CDR1 and CDR2: SQVTM and ANQGSEA. The CDR3 runs 15 residues. This chain's CDR3 is CSVLLTSGSIGEQFF. The DNA of the CDR3 is TGCAGCGTTCTTCTCACTAGCGGGAGTATCGGTGAGCAGTTCTTC.

In the case of this clonotype: Possible read error: a much larger clone is one base away. V gene TRBV27 combines with J gene TRBJ1-5; 7 bases align to TRBD1. The germline V gene encodes CDR1 MNHEY and CDR2 SMNVEV (reference sequence). The CDR3 spans 15 residues. This CDR3 reads CGSSPSGGVGQPQHF. DNA of the CDR3: TGTGGCAGCAGTCCTTCAGGGGGAGTAGGGCAGCCCCAGCATTTT.

This clonotype was detected a few times. V is TRBV27 and J is TRBJ2-7; 9 bases are a match to TRBD2. Germline CDR1 and CDR2: MNHEY and SMNVEV (reference sequence). The trim removed 3 bases at V and 2 bases at J, leaving 20 bases unmatched. The length of the CDR3 is 20 residues. CDR3 nucleotides: TGTGCCAGCAGTTTTTGGAGGGAGAGGGTAGCGGGGGAAGTCACCTACGAGCAGTACTTC. As protein: CASSFWRERVAGEVTYEQYF.